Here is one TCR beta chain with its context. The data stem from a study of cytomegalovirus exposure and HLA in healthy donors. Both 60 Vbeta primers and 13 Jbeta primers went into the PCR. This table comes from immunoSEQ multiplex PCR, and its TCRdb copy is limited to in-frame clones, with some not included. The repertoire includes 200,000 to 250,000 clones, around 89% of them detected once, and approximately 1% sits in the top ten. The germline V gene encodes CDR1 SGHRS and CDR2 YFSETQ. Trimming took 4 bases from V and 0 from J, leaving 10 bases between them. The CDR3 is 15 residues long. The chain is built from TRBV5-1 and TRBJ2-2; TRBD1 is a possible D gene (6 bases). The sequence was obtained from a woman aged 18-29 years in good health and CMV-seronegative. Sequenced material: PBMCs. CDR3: CASSKGQSNTGELFF. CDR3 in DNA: TGCGCCAGCAGCAAAGGACAGTCGAACACCGGGGAGCTGTTTTTT.